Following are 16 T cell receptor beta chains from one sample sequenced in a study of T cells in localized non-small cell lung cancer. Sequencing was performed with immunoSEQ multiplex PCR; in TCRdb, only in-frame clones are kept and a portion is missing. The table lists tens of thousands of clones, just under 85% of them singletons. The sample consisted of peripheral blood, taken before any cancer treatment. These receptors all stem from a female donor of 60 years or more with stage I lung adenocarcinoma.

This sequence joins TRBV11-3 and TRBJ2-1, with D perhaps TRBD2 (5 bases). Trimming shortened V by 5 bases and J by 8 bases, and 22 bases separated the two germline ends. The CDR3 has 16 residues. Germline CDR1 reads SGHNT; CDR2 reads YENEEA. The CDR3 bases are TGTGCCAGCAGCGTGTCTGTAACGGCGGGTCCGCATGAGCAGTTCTTC. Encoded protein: CASSVSVTAGPHEQFF.

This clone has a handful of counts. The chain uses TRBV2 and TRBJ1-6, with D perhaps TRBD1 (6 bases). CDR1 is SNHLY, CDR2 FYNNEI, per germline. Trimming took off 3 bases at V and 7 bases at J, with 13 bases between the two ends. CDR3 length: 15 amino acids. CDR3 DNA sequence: TGTGCCAGCAGTGACCAGGGGTTTGGAAATTCACCCCTCCACTTT. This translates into CASSDQGFGNSPLHF. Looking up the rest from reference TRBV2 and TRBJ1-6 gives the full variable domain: EPEVTQTPSHQVTQMGQEVILRCVPISNHLYFYWYRQILGQKVEFLVSFYNNEISEKSEIFDDQFSVERPDGSNFTLKIRSTKLEDSAMYFCASSDQGFGNSPLHFGNGTRLTVT.

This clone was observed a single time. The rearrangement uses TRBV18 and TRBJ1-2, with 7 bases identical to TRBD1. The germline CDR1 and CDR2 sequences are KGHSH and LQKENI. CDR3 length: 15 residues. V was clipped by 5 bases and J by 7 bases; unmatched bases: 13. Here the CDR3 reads CASSSRLDREAGYTF. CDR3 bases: TGTGCCAGCTCATCACGACTCGACAGGGAGGCTGGCTACACCTTC.

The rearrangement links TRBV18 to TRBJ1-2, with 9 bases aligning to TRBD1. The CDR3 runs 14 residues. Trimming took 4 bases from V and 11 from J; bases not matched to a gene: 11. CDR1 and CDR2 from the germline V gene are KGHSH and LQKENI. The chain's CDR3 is CASSRGVTGGDYTF. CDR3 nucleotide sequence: TGTGCCAGCTCACGAGGCGTCACAGGGGGCGATTACACCTTC.

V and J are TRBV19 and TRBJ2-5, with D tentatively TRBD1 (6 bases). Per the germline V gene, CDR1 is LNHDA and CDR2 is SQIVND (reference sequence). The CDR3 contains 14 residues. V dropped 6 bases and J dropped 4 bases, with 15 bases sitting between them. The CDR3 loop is CASSPRGRGETQYF. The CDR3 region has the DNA TGTGCCAGTAGCCCCAGGGGACGCGGAGAGACCCAGTACTTC.

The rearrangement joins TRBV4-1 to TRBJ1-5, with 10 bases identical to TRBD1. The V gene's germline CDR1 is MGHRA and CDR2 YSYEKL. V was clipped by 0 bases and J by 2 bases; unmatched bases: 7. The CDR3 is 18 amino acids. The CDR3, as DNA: TGCGCCAGCAGCCAAGAGGGACAGGGGTTTTCGGGCAATCAGCCCCAGCATTTT. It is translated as CASSQEGQGFSGNQPQHF.

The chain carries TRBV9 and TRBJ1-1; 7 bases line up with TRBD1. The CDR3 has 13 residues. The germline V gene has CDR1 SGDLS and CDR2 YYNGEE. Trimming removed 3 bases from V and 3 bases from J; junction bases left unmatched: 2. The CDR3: CASSAGGYTEAFF. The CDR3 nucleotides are TGTGCCAGCAGCGCAGGGGGTTACACTGAAGCTTTCTTT.

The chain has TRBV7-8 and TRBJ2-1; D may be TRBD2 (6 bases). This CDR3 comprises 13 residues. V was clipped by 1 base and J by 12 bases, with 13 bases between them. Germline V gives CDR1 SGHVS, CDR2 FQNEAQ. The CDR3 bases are TGTGCCAGCAGCTTAGGCGGGAAACCTCGGCAGTTCTTC. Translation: CASSLGGKPRQFF.

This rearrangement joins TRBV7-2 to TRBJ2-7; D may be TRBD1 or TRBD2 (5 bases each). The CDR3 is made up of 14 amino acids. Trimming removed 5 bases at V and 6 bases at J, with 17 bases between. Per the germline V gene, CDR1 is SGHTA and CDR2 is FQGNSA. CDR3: CASSRTFGAPEQYF. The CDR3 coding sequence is TGTGCCAGCAGCCGGACCTTCGGGGCCCCCGAGCAGTACTTC. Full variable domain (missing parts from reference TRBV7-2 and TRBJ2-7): GAGVSQSPSNKVTEKGKDVELRCDPISGHTALYWYRQSLGQGLEFLIYFQGNSAPDKSGLPSDRFSAERTGGSVSTLTIQRTQQEDSAVYLCASSRTFGAPEQYFGPGTRLTVT.

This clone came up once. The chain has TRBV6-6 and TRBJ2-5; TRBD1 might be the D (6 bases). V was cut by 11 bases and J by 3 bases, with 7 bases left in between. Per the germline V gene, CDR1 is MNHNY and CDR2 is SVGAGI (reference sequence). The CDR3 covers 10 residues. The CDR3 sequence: CAGGEETQYF. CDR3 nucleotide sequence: TGTGCCGGGGGCGAAGAGACCCAGTACTTC.

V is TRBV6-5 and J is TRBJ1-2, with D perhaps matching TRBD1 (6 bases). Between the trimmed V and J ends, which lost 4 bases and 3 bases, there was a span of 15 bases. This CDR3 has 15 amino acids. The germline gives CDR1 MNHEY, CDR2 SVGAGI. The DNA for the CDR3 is TGTGCCAGCAGTTCCCCCCGGGGGGCGGACTATGGCTACACCTTC. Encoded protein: CASSSPRGADYGYTF.

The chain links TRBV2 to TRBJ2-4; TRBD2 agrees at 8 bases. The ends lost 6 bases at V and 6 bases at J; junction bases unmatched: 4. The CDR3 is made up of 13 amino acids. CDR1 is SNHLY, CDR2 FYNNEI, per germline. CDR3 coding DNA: TGTGCCAGCAGCACGGGGGGGTTAAACATTCAGTACTTC. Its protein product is CASSTGGLNIQYF.

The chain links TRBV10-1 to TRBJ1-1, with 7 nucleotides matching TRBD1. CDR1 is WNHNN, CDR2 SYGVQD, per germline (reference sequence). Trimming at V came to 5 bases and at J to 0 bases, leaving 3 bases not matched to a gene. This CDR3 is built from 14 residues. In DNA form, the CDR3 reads TGCGCCAGCAGTTCTACAGGGGTGAACACTGAAGCTTTCTTT. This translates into CASSSTGVNTEAFF.

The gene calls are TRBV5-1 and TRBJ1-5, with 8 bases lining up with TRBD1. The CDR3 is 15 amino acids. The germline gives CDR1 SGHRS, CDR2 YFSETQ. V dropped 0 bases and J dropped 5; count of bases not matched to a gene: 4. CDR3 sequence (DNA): TGCGCCAGCAGCTTGGGGACAGGGATCCATCAGCCCCAGCATTTT. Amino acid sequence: CASSLGTGIHQPQHF.

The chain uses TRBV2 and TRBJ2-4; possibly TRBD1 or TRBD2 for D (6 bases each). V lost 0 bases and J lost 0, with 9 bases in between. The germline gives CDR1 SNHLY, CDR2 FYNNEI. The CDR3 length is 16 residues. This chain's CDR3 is CASSEAGGLAKNIQYF. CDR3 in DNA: TGTGCCAGCAGTGAAGCAGGGGGACTAGCCAAAAACATTCAGTACTTC.

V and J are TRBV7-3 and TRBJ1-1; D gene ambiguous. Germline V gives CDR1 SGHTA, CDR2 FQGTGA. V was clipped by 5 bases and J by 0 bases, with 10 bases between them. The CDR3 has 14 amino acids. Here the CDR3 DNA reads TGTGCCAGCAGCCCCACACGGGTGAACACTGAAGCTTTCTTT. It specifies CASSPTRVNTEAFF.